This paragraph reports one T cell receptor beta chain. Its antigen is still unknown. UMI-labeled 5' RACE was the method by which TCR beta libraries were made. In the original workflow: Whatever TCR beta library was examined, it held from several thousand up to roughly 18,000 functional CDR3 beta clonotypes. TCRdb re-called the 5' RACE reads and catalogs CDR3 proteins one per entry, DNA excluded. TCRdb, rather than the study authors, made the V and J calls. Recorded for this sample: 15,000 or so distinct CDR3 sequences. This entry belongs to a study of human CD8 memory T cell subsets. Study conclusions and caveats: Diversity, per Chao1 estimates, appeared greater in stem-like memory T cells than in precursor exhausted T cells.

TSTEM denoted stem-like memory CD8+ T cells, and these cells were CCR7+ PD-1- TIGIT-. It was by negative magnetic separation that total CD8+ T cells were enriched. The CDR3 contains 17 residues. The V gene's germline CDR1 is SGHDN and CDR2 FVKESK. V and J are TRBV14 and TRBJ2-1; TCRdb names TRBD2, which stays unverified in the absence of DNA. The receptor was derived from a human donor in good health. Sequencing was performed on CD8+ stem-like memory T cells (TSCM and TCM) sorted from PBMCs. Subset reported: stem-like memory CD8 T cells (TSTEM), CCR7+ PD-1- TIGIT-. CDR3 sequence: CASSQDWRTPPGNEQFF.